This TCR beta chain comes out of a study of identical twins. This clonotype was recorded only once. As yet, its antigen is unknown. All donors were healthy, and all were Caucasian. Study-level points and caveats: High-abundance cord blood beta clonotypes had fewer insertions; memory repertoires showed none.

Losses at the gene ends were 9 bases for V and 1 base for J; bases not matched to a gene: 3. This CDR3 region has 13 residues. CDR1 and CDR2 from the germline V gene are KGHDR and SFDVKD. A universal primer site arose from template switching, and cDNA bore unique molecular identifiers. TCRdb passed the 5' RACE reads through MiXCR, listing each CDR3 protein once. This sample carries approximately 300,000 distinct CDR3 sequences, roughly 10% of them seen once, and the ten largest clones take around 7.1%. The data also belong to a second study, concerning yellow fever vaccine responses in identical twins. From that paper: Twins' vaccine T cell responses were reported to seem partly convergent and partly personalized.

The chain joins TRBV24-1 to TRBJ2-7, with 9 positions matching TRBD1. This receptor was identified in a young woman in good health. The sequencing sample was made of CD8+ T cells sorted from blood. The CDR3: CATDRGGSYEQYF. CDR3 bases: TGTGCCACCGACAGGGGGGGGTCCTACGAGCAGTACTTC.